The present TCR beta chain was sequenced within a study of OX40 agonist ivuxolimab in advanced cancers. Study context: Ivuxolimab doses were 0.01, 0.1, 0.3, 1.5, 3 or 10 mg/kg every 2 weeks.

To note about this clone: Its antigen is not identified.

Study observations and caveats: Among T cells, CD8+ cells averaged more expanded clones than CD4+ cells. Dosing at 0.1 to 3.0 mg/kg was accompanied by clonal expansion of CD4+ and CD8+ blood T cells by week 6.

The assay was immunoSEQ multiplex PCR, and TCRdb's table has in-frame clones only and misses some. This repertoire shows roughly 57,000 clones, around 80% found once; its top ten account for about 2.4%. The germline V gene encodes CDR1 LNHDA and CDR2 SQIVND (reference sequence). The CDR3 length is 14 residues. V lost 4 bases, J lost 4 bases, and 6 bases stayed unmatched. V usage is TRBV19 and J usage is TRBJ2-5; 7 nucleotides agree with TRBD1. The input for sequencing was CD4+ or CD8+ T cells sorted from blood, taken in a trial of the OX40 agonist ivuxolimab. The TCR sequence derives from an adult with an advanced solid tumor such as melanoma, head and neck, liver or kidney cancer. CDR3 amino acids: CASSTRTGTETQYF. DNA for the CDR3: TGTGCCAGTAGTACCCGGACAGGTACAGAGACCCAGTACTTC.